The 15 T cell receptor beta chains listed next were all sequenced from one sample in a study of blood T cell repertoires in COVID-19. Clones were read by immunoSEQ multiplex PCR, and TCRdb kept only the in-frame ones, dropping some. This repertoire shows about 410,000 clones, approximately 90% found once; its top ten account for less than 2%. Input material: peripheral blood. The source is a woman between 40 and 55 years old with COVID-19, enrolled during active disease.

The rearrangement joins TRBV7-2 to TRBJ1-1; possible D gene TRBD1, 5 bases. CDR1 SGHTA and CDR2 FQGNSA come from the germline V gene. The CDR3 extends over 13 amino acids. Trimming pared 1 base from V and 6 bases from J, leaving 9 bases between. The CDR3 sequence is CASSLGQIAEAFF. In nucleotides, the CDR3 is TGTGCCAGCAGCTTAGGACAGATCGCTGAAGCTTTCTTT.

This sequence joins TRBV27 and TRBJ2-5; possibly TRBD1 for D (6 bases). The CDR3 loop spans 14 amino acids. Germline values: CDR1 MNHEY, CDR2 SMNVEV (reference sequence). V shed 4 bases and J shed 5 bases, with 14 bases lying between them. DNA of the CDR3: TGTGCCAGCAGTTGGGCAGGGGCGGAGGAGACCCAGTACTTC. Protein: CASSWAGAEETQYF.

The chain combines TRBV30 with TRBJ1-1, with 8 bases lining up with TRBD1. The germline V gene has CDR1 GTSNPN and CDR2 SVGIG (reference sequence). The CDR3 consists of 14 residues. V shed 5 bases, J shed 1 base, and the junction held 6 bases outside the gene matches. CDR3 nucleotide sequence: TGTGCCTGGGAGACAGGGGCAAAGAACACTGAAGCTTTCTTT. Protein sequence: CAWETGAKNTEAFF. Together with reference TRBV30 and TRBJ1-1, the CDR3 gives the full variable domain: SQTIHQWPATLVQPVGSPLSLECTVEGTSNPNLYWYRQAAGRGLQLLFYSVGIGQISSEVPQNLSASRPQDRQFILSSKKLLLSDSGFYLCAWETGAKNTEAFFGQGTRLTVV.

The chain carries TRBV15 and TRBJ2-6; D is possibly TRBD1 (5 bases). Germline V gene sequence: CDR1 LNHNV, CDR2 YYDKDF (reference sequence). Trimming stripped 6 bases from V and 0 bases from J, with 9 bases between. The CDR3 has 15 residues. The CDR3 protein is CATSSRVSGANVLTF. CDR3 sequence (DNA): TGTGCCACCAGTAGCAGGGTCTCTGGGGCCAACGTCCTGACTTTC.

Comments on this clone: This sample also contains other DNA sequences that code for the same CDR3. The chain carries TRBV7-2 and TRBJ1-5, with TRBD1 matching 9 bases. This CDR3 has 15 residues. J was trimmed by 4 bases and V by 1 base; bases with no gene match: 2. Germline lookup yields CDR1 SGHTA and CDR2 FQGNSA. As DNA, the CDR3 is TGTGCCAGCAGCTTAGGAGGACAGGGGAATCAGCCCCAGCATTTT. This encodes CASSLGGQGNQPQHF.

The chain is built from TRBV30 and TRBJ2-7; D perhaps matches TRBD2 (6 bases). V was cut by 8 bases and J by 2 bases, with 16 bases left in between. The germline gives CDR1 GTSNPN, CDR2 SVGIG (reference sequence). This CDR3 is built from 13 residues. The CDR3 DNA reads TGTGCCCACTCGGGAGCCGGGGCCTACGAGCAGTACTTC. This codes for CAHSGAGAYEQYF.

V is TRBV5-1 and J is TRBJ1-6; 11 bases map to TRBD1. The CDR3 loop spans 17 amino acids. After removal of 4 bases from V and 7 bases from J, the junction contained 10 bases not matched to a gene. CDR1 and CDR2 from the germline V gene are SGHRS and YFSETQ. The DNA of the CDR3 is TGCGCCAGCAGCGGGCCCGGGACAGGGGGATCGAATTCACCCCTCCACTTT. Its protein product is CASSGPGTGGSNSPLHF.

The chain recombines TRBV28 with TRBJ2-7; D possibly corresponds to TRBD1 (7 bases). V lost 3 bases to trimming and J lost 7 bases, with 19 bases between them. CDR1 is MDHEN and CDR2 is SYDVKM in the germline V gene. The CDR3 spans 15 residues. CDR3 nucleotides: TGTGCCAGCAGTTTCGCGGCAGGGGGGTTTTATGAGCAGTACTTC. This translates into CASSFAAGGFYEQYF.

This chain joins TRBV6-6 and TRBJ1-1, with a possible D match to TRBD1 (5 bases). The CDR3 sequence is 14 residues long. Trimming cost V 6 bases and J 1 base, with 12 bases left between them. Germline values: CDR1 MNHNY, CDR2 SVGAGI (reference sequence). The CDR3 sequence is CASSPTGENTEAFF. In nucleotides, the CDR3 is TGTGCCAGCAGCCCCACAGGCGAGAACACTGAAGCTTTCTTT.

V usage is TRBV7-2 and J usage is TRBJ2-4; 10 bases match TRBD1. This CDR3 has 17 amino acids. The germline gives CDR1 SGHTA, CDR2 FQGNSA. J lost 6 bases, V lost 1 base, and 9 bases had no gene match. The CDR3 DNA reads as TGTGCCAGCAGCTTAGGTTGGACAGGGGGTTTTGGAAACATTCAGTACTTC. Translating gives CASSLGWTGGFGNIQYF.

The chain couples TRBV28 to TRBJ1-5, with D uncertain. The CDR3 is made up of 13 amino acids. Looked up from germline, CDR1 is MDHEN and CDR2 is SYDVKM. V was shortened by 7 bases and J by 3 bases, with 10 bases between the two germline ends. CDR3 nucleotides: TGTGCCAGCACAGCAGGCATCAATCAGCCCCAGCATTTT. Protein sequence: CASTAGINQPQHF.

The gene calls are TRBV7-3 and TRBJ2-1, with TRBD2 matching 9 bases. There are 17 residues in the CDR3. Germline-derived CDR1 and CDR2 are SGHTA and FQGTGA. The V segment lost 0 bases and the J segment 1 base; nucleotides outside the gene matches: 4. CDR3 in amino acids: CASSLTKRGASYNEQFF. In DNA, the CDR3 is TGTGCCAGCAGCTTAACGAAGCGGGGGGCTTCCTACAATGAGCAGTTCTTC.

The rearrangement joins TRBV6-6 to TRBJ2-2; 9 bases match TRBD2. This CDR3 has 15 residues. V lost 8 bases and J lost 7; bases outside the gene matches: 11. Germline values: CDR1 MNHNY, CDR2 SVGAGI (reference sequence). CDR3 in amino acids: CASGGAGGSVGELFF. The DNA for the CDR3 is TGTGCCAGCGGCGGGGCGGGAGGGAGTGTCGGGGAGCTGTTTTTT.

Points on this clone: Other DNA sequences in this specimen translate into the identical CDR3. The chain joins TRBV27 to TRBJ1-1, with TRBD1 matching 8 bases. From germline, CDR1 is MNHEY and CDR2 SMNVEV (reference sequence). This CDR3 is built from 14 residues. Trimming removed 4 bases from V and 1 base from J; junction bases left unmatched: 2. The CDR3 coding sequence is TGTGCCAGCAGTTCTACAGGGGGGAACACTGAAGCTTTCTTT. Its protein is CASSSTGGNTEAFF.

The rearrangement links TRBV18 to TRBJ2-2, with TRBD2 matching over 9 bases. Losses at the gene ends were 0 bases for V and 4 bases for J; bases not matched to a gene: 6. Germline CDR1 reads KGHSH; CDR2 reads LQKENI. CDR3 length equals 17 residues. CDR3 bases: TGTGCCAGCTCACCACCGAGTAGCGGGAGACCCACCGGGGAGCTGTTTTTT. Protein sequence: CASSPPSSGRPTGELFF.